This T cell receptor beta chain was found in a study of cytomegalovirus exposure and HLA in healthy donors. Whole-study results and caveats: Under in vitro conditions, a few CMV-associated chains were confirmed as specific for CMV antigens. HLA restriction was apparent for most CMV-associated TCR beta chains in a later analysis. The listing of some 170 TCR beta chains classed them as cytomegalovirus-associated.

The primer mix had 60 Vbeta and 13 Jbeta primers. The table came from immunoSEQ multiplex PCR; TCRdb's copy has only in-frame clones and leaves some out. The sample records some 150,000 clones, 50% to 75% being singletons. On this clone itself: Antigen specificity is unknown.

Trimming took 3 bases from V and 4 from J, leaving 15 bases between them. Germline V gene sequence: CDR1 MNHNS, CDR2 SASEGT. This CDR3 region has 15 residues. This TCR was sampled from a woman aged 25 to 39 in good health and CMV-seropositive. Material: PBMCs. The chain couples TRBV6-1 to TRBJ1-2; D perhaps matches TRBD1 (5 bases). The CDR3 loop reads CASSELSGGFYGYTF. The CDR3, as DNA: TGTGCCAGCAGTGAGCTCTCGGGGGGGTTCTATGGCTACACCTTC.